The present entry profiles one T cell receptor (beta chain) with its context. The sample comes from a study of shared clonotypes between healthy human individuals. Turning to the study itself: Donor ages ranged 18 to 49 years: a couple of women, a few men. Researchers assigned three CD4 naive, three CD4 memory, two CD8 naive and one CD8 memory plate to each donor.

Germline V gives CDR1 SGHRS, CDR2 YFSETQ. V lost 4 bases, J lost 1 base, and 14 bases lay in between. The CDR3 runs 15 residues. Produced via immunoSEQ multiplex PCR; TCRdb's table is partial and in-frame only. Among 2 million to 2.5 million clones listed, over 90% were seen once. The clonotype was recovered from a man younger than 30 in good health. Some clones in this sample may be carry-over from other donors' samples. This chain links TRBV5-1 with TRBJ1-1; D remains unclear. The sample was naive CD4+ T cells from PBMCs. Regarding subset: CD45RA+ positively selected. The DNA for the CDR3 is TGCGCCAGCAGCAATGGTGGGCGGGGGAACACTGAAGCTTTCTTT. Translating it yields CASSNGGRGNTEAFF. The full variable domain, with the rest looked up from reference TRBV5-1 and TRBJ1-1, is KAGVTQTPRYLIKTRGQQVTLSCSPISGHRSVSWYQQTPGQGLQFLFEYFSETQRNKGNFPGRFSGRQFSNSRSEMNVSTLELGDSALYLCASSNGGRGNTEAFFGQGTRLTVV.